This T cell receptor (beta chain) was identified during a study of CD8 T cells in Susac syndrome. Study conclusions and caveats: The number of Susac-specific public clones found was sixteen in total CD8+ repertoires and several in CD8+ TEMRA repertoires. Among people with Susac, CD8+ clonal expansion was greatest in TEMRA cells and active patients.

As for this clonotype: The antigen is not known.

TCR beta sequences were obtained from blood CD8+ and CD4+ T cells. Patients with Susac syndrome met diagnostic criteria defined recently for definite or probable disease. RNA, at about 0.45 to 1 ug, was reverse transcribed with random hexamers. Via MiXCR, TCRdb re-called the immunoSEQ multiplex PCR reads, giving one row per CDR3 protein. The table lists some 200,000 distinct CDR3 sequences, about 95% of them singletons, with around 0.16% in the top ten. The CDR3 sequence is 15 residues long. Trimming stripped 3 bases from V and 0 bases from J, with 8 bases between. The chain is built from TRBV12-3 or TRBV12-4 and TRBJ2-2, with D unresolved. The TCR originated in a human donor with Susac syndrome. Sequenced input: CD8+ T cells from PBMCs. The CDR3 here is CASSFDGPNTGELFF. The CDR3 coding sequence is TGTGCCAGCAGTTTTGACGGACCGAACACCGGGGAGCTGTTTTTT.